One TCR beta chain is described in this entry. The antigen is not known. With V trimmed by 5 bases and J by 3 bases, 13 bases remained unmatched. This CDR3 spans 17 amino acids. Germline V gene sequence: CDR1 SGHTA, CDR2 FQGNSA. This specimen belongs to a study of post-analysis software for immune sequencing data. Findings of the study overall: Significantly lower normalized Chao1 diversity was seen in multiple sclerosis patients than in controls. Controls had lower frequencies than patients of roughly five TRBV segments, which included TRBV5-6, TRBV5-1 and TRBV20-1.

Sequencing libraries made from TCR beta cDNA carried unique molecular identifiers. TCRdb redid the calling of the PCR reads with MiXCR, one entry per CDR3 protein. The sample includes hundreds of thousands of distinct CDR3 sequences, roughly 27% of them seen just once. This TCR was sampled from a girl aged 10 to 17 with multiple sclerosis. The sequencing sample was made of blood. J is TRBJ2-4 and V is TRBV7-2; 7 nucleotides line up with TRBD2. The DNA of the CDR3 is TGTGCCAGCAGCCCTGGAAGGGGAGGGCTCGGCAAAAACATTCAGTACTTC. It is translated as CASSPGRGGLGKNIQYF.